The 22 T cell receptor beta chains listed next were all sequenced from one sample in a study of spatial heterogeneity in lung cancer. MiXCR, applied by TCRdb to the 5' RACE reads, yields one record per CDR3 protein. Among some 50,000 distinct CDR3 sequences listed, approximately 7.6% were seen once. Sample time point: sample taken at primary tumor resection. The authors sequenced whole RNA from tumor, nontumor lung or frozen PBMC without sorting. Sequencing was performed on PBMCs, taken at surgery. The receptors were gathered from a female donor with early-stage non-small cell lung cancer.

In its sample, this clonotype was seen a few times. The gene calls are TRBV6-2 or TRBV6-3 and TRBJ2-5; 12 nucleotides match TRBD2. The CDR3 extends over 17 amino acids. With 4 bases clipped from V and 0 bases from J, the junction kept 6 bases outside the gene matches. Germline V gives CDR1 MNHEY, CDR2 SVGEGT. CDR3: CASSFPSGGAYQETQYF. CDR3 coding DNA: TGTGCCAGCAGTTTTCCTAGCGGGGGGGCGTACCAAGAGACCCAGTACTTC.

V gene TRBV10-3 combines with J gene TRBJ1-6; D not resolved. The V and J ends lost 10 bases and 0 bases respectively, with 19 bases between them. CDR1 and CDR2 from the germline V gene are ENHRY and SYGVKD. The CDR3 contains 17 residues. CDR3 sequence (DNA): TGTGCCACGGTCCCAGATCGGCCGAGCTCCTATAATTCACCCCTCCACTTT. Translated: CATVPDRPSSYNSPLHF.

The genes are TRBV6-5 and TRBJ1-5; 7 bases are shared with TRBD1. J was trimmed by 6 bases and V by 7 bases; bases with no gene match: 21. The CDR3 has 18 amino acids. Germline loops: CDR1 MNHEY, CDR2 SVGAGI. The CDR3 DNA is TGTGCCAGCAATCTCACCCTCCCGGACAGGTGGAGTATTCAGCCCCAGCATTTT. This codes for CASNLTLPDRWSIQPQHF.

This clonotype was counted a few times. The chain joins TRBV11-2 to TRBJ2-1; a possible D gene is TRBD2 (6 bases). Germline CDR1 is SGHAT and CDR2 is FQNNGV. V was cut by 0 bases and J by 1 base, with 16 bases left in between. This CDR3 is built from 18 residues. CDR3 sequence reads: CASSLDRVGGRSYNEQFF. The CDR3 bases are TGTGCCAGCAGCTTAGATCGCGTGGGGGGTAGGTCCTACAATGAGCAGTTCTTC.

The chain combines TRBV2 with TRBJ1-1; 11 nucleotides agree with TRBD1. The V gene end was trimmed by 7 bases and the J gene end by 0 bases; junction bases not matched to a gene: 4. The germline gives CDR1 SNHLY, CDR2 FYNNEI. The CDR3 totals 15 residues. This CDR3 is CASKGTGGMNTEAFF. In DNA form, the CDR3 reads TGTGCCAGCAAAGGGACAGGGGGAATGAACACTGAAGCTTTCTTT.

The chain combines TRBV7-2 with TRBJ2-7; no firm D call. This CDR3 comprises 13 residues. Germline V lookup: CDR1 SGHTA, CDR2 FQGNSA. V was clipped by 1 base and J by 2 bases, with 6 bases between them. Here the CDR3 reads CASSLVSAYEQYF. CDR3 sequence (DNA): TGTGCCAGCAGCTTAGTCTCGGCCTACGAGCAGTACTTC.

At least ten counts were recorded for this clonotype. The V call is TRBV29-1, the J call TRBJ1-2; perhaps TRBD1 as D (6 bases). The CDR3 has 16 residues. Germline loops: CDR1 SQVTM, CDR2 ANQGSEA. The V and J ends lost 2 bases and 2 bases respectively, with 18 bases between them. CDR3 residues: CSVEMGHSVLNYGYTF. The CDR3 region has the DNA TGCAGCGTTGAAATGGGACACTCCGTACTCAACTATGGCTACACCTTC.

This clonotype has a handful of counts. The chain combines TRBV5-4 with TRBJ2-2; perhaps TRBD2 as D (6 bases). CDR1 and CDR2 from the germline V gene are SGHNT and YYREEE (reference sequence). The CDR3 sequence is 15 residues long. Trimming took off 2 bases at V and 2 bases at J, with 10 bases between the two ends. The CDR3 here is CASSFSGRNTGELFF. The CDR3 DNA reads TGTGCCAGCAGCTTTAGCGGCCGTAACACCGGGGAGCTGTTTTTT.

Ten or more counts support this clonotype. V is TRBV19 and J is TRBJ1-5; D is unresolved. This CDR3 has 15 residues. Looked up from germline, CDR1 is LNHDA and CDR2 is SQIVND (reference sequence). Trimming left V 9 bases short and J 4 bases short, with 19 bases between. As DNA, the CDR3 is TGTGCCAGCAGGCCTAGTGAGAGGAGTAATCAGCCCCAGCATTTT. Translation gives CASRPSERSNQPQHF.

This clonotype was picked up many times. V usage is TRBV6-6 and J usage is TRBJ2-7; TRBD1 matches 7 bases. V shed 6 bases, J shed 4 bases, and the junction held 3 bases outside the gene matches. Germline V gene sequence: CDR1 MNHNY, CDR2 SVGAGI (reference sequence). The CDR3 runs 12 residues. The CDR3, as DNA: TGTGCCAGCAGCCTGACAGGGTACGAGCAGTACTTC. The encoded protein is CASSLTGYEQYF.

This clonotype was counted many times. This chain uses TRBV7-8 with TRBJ2-3; the match to TRBD2 covers 7 bases. The V and J ends lost 1 base and 8 bases, in that order; junction bases with no gene match: 9. The CDR3 sequence is 15 residues long. Germline V CDR1 and CDR2: SGHVS, FQNEAQ. The CDR3 sequence: CASSLVGGGGGTQYF. The CDR3 DNA is TGTGCCAGCAGCTTAGTGGGCGGGGGAGGCGGTACGCAGTATTTT.

This clonotype occurred many times. The V and J genes are TRBV5-5 and TRBJ2-1; D remains unclear. Germline CDR1 is SGHKS and CDR2 is YYEKEE (reference sequence). V was cut by 3 bases and J by 6 bases, with 10 bases left in between. This CDR3 has 13 residues. This CDR3 reads CASSSQVSNEQFF. CDR3 coding DNA: TGTGCCAGCAGCTCCCAAGTCTCCAATGAGCAGTTCTTC. The full variable domain, completed using reference TRBV5-5 and TRBJ2-1, is DAGVTQSPTHLIKTRGQQVTLRCSPISGHKSVSWYQQVLGQGPQFIFQYYEKEERGRGNFPDRFSARQFPNYSSELNVNALLLGDSALYLCASSSQVSNEQFFGPGTRLTVL.

In this sample, this clonotype turned up a few times. The chain has TRBV7-9 and TRBJ2-3; no clear D. The CDR3 is 12 residues long. Germline V gene lookup returns CDR1 SEHNR and CDR2 FQNEAQ (reference sequence). V lost 1 base to trimming and J lost 2 bases, with 1 base between them. The CDR3 DNA sequence: TGTGCCAGCAGCTTAGACACAGATACGCAGTATTTT. It yields the protein CASSLDTDTQYF. Full variable domain (rest looked up from reference TRBV7-9 and TRBJ2-3): DTGVSQNPRHKITKRGQNVTFRCDPISEHNRLYWYRQTLGQGPEFLTYFQNEAQLEKSRLLSDRFSAERPKGSFSTLEIQRTEQGDSAMYLCASSLDTDTQYFGPGTRLTVL.

This chain connects TRBV12-3 or TRBV12-4 to TRBJ2-6; TRBD1 is a possible D gene (5 bases). The V end lost 6 bases, the J end lost 1 base, and 16 bases lay between the germline ends. The CDR3 spans 17 residues. CDR3 loop: CASSYYLDSSGANVLTF. CDR3 nucleotides: TGTGCCAGCAGCTACTACCTTGACAGTTCTGGGGCCAACGTCCTGACTTTC.

This clonotype was observed a few times. The chain links TRBV20-1 to TRBJ1-2; perhaps TRBD1 as D (5 bases). V lost 6 bases to trimming and J lost 4 bases, with 18 bases between them. This CDR3 region has 14 residues. CDR1 is DFQATT and CDR2 is SNEGSKA in the germline V gene (reference sequence). The CDR3 coding sequence is TGCAGTGCGCATGAATTTCGAGGGGCCTATGGCTACACCTTC. Its protein is CSAHEFRGAYGYTF.

This chain joins TRBV4-2 and TRBJ2-7; 8 nucleotides match TRBD1. This CDR3 contains 15 residues. Germline values: CDR1 LGHNA, CDR2 YNFKEQ. V dropped 1 base and J dropped 2; count of bases not matched to a gene: 4. Here the CDR3 reads CASSQGDRLTYEQYF. The CDR3 DNA sequence: TGTGCCAGCAGCCAAGGGGACAGGCTTACCTACGAGCAGTACTTC.

There are many counts of this clonotype. This chain uses TRBV30 with TRBJ1-5, with D unresolved. Germline V CDR1 and CDR2: GTSNPN, SVGIG (reference sequence). The CDR3 contains 13 residues. V dropped 4 bases and J dropped 0 bases, with 7 bases sitting between them. The CDR3 DNA follows: TGTGCCTGGAACGAAGATAGCAATCAGCCCCAGCATTTT. It yields the protein CAWNEDSNQPQHF.

Ten or more counts support this clonotype. The J gene is TRBJ2-5, the V gene TRBV7-2; 7 bases match TRBD1. CDR3 length: 12 amino acids. After removal of 6 bases from V and 5 bases from J, the junction contained 3 bases not matched to a gene. Germline CDR1 is SGHTA and CDR2 is FQGNSA. The CDR3 spells CASSHRGETQYF. CDR3 bases: TGTGCCAGCAGTCACAGGGGTGAGACCCAGTACTTC.

This clonotype was observed many times. One end of the junction does not line up with germline, which may come from a read error. This rearrangement joins TRBV23-1 to TRBJ2-5, with 8 bases matching TRBD2. Being an ORF, TRBV23-1 has a function that is uncertain. The CDR3 is 14 residues long. The CDR3, as DNA: TGCGCCAGCAGTAAATCGGGGGGGAGAGAGACCCAGTACTTC. This translates into CASSKSGGRETQYF.

This clonotype was counted at least ten times. The chain couples TRBV20-1 to TRBJ2-3; D is perhaps TRBD2 (5 bases). The V gene's germline CDR1 is DFQATT and CDR2 SNEGSKA (reference sequence). The CDR3 extends over 15 amino acids. Between the trimmed V and J ends, which lost 0 bases and 2 bases, there was a span of 12 bases. The CDR3, as DNA: TGCAGTGCTAGAGATCAACTAGAGTTCACAGATACGCAGTATTTT. Translating gives CSARDQLEFTDTQYF.

This clonotype has at least ten counts. The rearrangement joins TRBV6-5 to TRBJ1-2; weak D call: TRBD1 (5 bases). CDR1 MNHEY and CDR2 SVGAGI come from the germline V gene. V lost 6 bases and J 0 bases, leaving 23 bases between the germline ends. The CDR3 covers 18 residues. The CDR3 here is CASRHRLRGASPNYGYTF. The CDR3 nucleotides are TGTGCCAGCAGACACCGCTTGAGGGGCGCGAGTCCTAACTATGGCTACACCTTC.

This clonotype has more than one count but fewer than ten. The gene calls are TRBV11-3 and TRBJ1-6; D possibly corresponds to TRBD1 (5 bases). V was shortened by 0 bases and J by 9 bases, with 15 bases between the two germline ends. Germline CDR1 and CDR2: SGHNT and YENEEA. The CDR3 extends over 16 amino acids. The CDR3 reads CASSLDRQGRGSPLHF. For the CDR3, the DNA is TGTGCCAGCAGCTTAGACCGCCAGGGTCGAGGTTCACCCCTCCACTTT.